This T cell receptor beta chain appears in the sequencing data of a study of blood T cells in healthy people across ages. Study-wide points: The donors' CMV status was not determined, possibly confounding changes in expanded clonotypes.

Sample-barcoded 5' priming and a J-beta primer mix drove a second PCR of about 7 to 11 cycles. TCRdb re-called the 5' RACE reads with MiXCR, one entry per CDR3 protein. Of around 1.7 million distinct CDR3 sequences listed, 28% are singletons. For this clonotype: Its cognate antigen is unknown.

The CDR3 is 13 amino acids. The germline V gene encodes CDR1 DFQATT and CDR2 SNEGSKA (reference sequence). V was clipped by 5 bases and J by 3 bases, with 11 bases between them. Every sample gave at least 5 micrograms of total RNA when it was extracted. The TCR originated in a woman aged 25 to 39 in good health. Sequenced material: blood. The chain joins TRBV20-1 to TRBJ2-1; either TRBD1 or TRBD2 may fit D (5 bases each). The CDR3 protein is CSADRDGYNEQFF. In DNA form, the CDR3 reads TGCAGTGCTGACCGGGACGGCTACAATGAGCAGTTCTTC.